The TCR beta chain described here comes from a study of cytomegalovirus exposure and HLA in healthy donors. This CDR3 is 16 amino acids long. The J segment lost 6 bases and the V segment lost 8 bases, leaving 13 bases of the junction unmatched. CDR1 is SGHAT, CDR2 FQNNGV, per germline. Here immunoSEQ multiplex PCR was the method, and the copy in TCRdb shows in-frame clones only, minus some. In the table there are fewer than 400,000 clones, roughly 86% of which are singletons. The chain is built from TRBV11-2 and TRBJ2-2; 9 nucleotides align to TRBD2. The receptor was derived from a man between 25 and 39 years old in good health and CMV-seronegative. Sequencing was done on a sample of PBMCs. The CDR3 region has the DNA TGTGCCAGCCTCTCCCTGGCGGGGGGGCAATCCGGGGAGCTGTTTTTT. This encodes CASLSLAGGQSGELFF.